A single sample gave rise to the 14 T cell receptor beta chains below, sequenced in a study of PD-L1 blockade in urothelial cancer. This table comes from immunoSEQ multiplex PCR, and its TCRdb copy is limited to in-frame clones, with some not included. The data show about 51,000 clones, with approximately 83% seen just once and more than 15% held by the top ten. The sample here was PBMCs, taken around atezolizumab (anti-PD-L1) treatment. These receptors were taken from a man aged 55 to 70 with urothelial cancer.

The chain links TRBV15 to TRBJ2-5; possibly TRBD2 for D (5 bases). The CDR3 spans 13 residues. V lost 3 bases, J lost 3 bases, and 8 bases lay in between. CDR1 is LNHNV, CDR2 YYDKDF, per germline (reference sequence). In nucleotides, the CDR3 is TGTGCCACCAGCAGGGACGGGAAAGAGACCCAGTACTTC. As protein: CATSRDGKETQYF.

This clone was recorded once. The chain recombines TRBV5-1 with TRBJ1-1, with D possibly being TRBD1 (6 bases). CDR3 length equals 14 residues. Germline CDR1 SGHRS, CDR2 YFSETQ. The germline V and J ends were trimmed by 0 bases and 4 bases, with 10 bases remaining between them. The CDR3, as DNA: TGCGCCAGCAGCTTGGAGGGGGAGGGCACTGAAGCTTTCTTT. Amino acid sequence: CASSLEGEGTEAFF.

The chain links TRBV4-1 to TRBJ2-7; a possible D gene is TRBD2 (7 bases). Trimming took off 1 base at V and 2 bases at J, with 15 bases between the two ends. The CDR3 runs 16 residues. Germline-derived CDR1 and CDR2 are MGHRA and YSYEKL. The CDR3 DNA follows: TGCGCCAGCAGCCAAGGGCGTCGGGGGGCGACCTACGAGCAGTACTTC. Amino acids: CASSQGRRGATYEQYF.

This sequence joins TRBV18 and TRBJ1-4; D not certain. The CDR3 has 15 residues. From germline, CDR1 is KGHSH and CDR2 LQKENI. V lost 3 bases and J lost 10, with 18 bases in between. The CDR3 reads CASSPIGSLDAKLFF. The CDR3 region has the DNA TGTGCCAGCTCACCCATTGGCAGTCTCGATGCAAAACTGTTTTTT.

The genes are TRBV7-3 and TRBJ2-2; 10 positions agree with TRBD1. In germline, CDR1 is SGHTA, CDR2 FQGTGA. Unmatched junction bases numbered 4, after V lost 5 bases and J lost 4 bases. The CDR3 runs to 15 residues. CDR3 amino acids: CASSPRTGGTGELFF. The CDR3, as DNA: TGTGCCAGCAGCCCCCGGACAGGGGGCACCGGGGAGCTGTTTTTT.

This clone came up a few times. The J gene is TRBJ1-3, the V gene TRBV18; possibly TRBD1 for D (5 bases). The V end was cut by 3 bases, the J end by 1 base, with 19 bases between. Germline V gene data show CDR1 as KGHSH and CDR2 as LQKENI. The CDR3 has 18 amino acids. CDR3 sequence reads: CASSPMGRSPTSGNTIYF. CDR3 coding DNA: TGTGCCAGCTCACCGATGGGGCGGTCCCCGACGTCTGGAAACACCATATATTTT. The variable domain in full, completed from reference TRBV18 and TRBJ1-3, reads NAGVMQNPRHLVRRRGQEARLRCSPMKGHSHVYWYRQLPEEGLKFMVYLQKENIIDESGMPKERFSAEFPKEGPSILRIQQVVRGDSAAYFCASSPMGRSPTSGNTIYFGEGSWLTVV.

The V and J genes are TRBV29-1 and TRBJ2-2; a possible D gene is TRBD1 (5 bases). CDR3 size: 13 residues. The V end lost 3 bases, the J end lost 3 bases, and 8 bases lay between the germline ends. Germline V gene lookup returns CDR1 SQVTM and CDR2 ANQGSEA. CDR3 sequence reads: CSVDRAHTGELFF. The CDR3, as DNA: TGCAGCGTTGACAGGGCACACACCGGGGAGCTGTTTTTT.

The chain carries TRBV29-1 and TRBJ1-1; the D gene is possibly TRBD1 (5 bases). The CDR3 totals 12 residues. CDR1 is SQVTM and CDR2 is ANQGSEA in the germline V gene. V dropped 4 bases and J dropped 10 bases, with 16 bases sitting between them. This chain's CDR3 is CSVAGSAQGAFF. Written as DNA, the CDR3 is TGCAGCGTTGCCGGGAGTGCCCAGGGAGCTTTCTTT.

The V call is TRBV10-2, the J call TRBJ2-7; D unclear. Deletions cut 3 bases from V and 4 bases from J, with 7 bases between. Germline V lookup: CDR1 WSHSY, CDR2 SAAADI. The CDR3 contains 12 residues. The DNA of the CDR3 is TGCGCCAGCAGTGAAAGTAGTTACGAGCAGTACTTC. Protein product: CASSESSYEQYF.

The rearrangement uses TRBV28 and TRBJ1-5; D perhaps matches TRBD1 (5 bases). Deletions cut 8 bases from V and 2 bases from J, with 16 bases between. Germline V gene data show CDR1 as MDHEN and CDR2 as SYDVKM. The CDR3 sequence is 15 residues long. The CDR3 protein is CASGKVGAGNQPQHF. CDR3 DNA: TGTGCCAGCGGGAAAGTTGGGGCTGGCAATCAGCCCCAGCATTTT.

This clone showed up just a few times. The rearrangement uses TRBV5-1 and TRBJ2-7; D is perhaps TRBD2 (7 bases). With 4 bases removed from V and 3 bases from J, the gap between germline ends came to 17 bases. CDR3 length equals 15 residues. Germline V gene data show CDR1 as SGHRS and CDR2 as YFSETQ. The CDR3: CASSGGGALDYEQYF. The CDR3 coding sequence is TGCGCCAGCAGCGGAGGGGGGGCTTTGGACTACGAGCAGTACTTC.

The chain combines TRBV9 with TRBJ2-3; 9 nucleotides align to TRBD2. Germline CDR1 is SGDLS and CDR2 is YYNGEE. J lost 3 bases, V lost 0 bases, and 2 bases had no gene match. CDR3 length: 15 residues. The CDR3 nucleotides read TGTGCCAGCAGCGTAGATCTAGCGGGGACAGATACGCAGTATTTT. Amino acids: CASSVDLAGTDTQYF.

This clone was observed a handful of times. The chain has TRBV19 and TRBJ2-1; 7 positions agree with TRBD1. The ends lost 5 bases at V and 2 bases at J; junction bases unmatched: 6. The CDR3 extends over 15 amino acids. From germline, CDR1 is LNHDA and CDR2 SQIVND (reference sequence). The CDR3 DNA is TGTGCCAGTAGTTTAGGACAGGCCGCCTACAATGAGCAGTTCTTC. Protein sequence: CASSLGQAAYNEQFF.

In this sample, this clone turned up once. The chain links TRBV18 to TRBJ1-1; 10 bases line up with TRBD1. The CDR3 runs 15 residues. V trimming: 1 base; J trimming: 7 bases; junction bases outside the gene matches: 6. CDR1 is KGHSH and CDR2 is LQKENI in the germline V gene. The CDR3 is CASSPRGQGTDEAFF. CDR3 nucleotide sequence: TGTGCCAGCTCACCACGGGGACAGGGGACCGATGAAGCTTTCTTT.